Below are 23 T cell receptor beta chains sequenced from a single sample in a study of vaccination and CD4 T cells after COVID-19 (dated by TCRdb to 2021 to 2024). Antigens for these TCRs are unknown. Preparation of the library involved PCR. The instrument was an Illumina iSeq 100. TCR sequencing of DNA from cultured CD4+ T cells used the Oncomine TCR Beta short-read assay at the Johns Hopkins FTIC core. Clones were called with MiXCR by TCRdb after fastp trimmed the public reads at Q25, and only in-frame beta chains were retained. Here each entry gathers all rows of one CDR3 protein and keeps the most common genes and DNA. The sample contains more than 15,000 distinct CDR3 sequences, 50% to 75% of them found a single time. The biggest ten clones account for roughly 11% of the sample. What the treatment or condition label conveys for this sample: approximately 9-day PBMC culture with coronavirus spike peptide pools or control peptides (ViraFEST assay).

Sequenced sample: CD4+ T cells from blood, cultured in vitro. The receptor source for this set is a human donor who had recovered from COVID-19.

This clonotype was seen only a few times. The genes are TRBV20-1 and TRBJ2-3; D ambiguous. V shed 4 bases and J shed 6 bases, with 8 bases lying between them. This CDR3 region has 11 residues. Per germline, CDR1 DFQATT and CDR2 SNEGSKA (reference sequence). CDR3 in amino acids: CSAKMGDTQYF. The CDR3 nucleotides read TGCAGTGCTAAAATGGGGGATACGCAGTATTTT.

The count of this clonotype is one. The gene calls are TRBV10-2 and TRBJ2-7, with TRBD1 as a possible D gene (5 bases). This CDR3 is built from 14 residues. The V end was cut by 5 bases, the J end by 0 bases, with 11 bases between. Looked up from germline, CDR1 is WSHSY and CDR2 is SAAADI. The CDR3 spells CASSYSQDSYEQYF. The CDR3 bases are TGCGCCAGCAGTTATTCACAGGACTCCTACGAGCAGTACTTC.

The chain combines TRBV11-3 with TRBJ1-1, with unresolved D. Germline lookup yields CDR1 SGHNT and CDR2 YENEEA. The CDR3 length is 13 residues. V lost 5 bases, J lost 0 bases, and 7 bases lay in between. CDR3 sequence (DNA): TGTGCCAGCAGCAGAGAAGTGAACACTGAAGCTTTCTTT. Protein: CASSREVNTEAFF. Full variable domain (remainder filled in from reference TRBV11-3 and TRBJ1-1): EAGVVQSPRYKIIEKKQPVAFWCNPISGHNTLYWYLQNLGQGPELLIRYENEEAVDDSQLPKDRFSAERLKGVDSTLKIQPAELGDSAVYLCASSREVNTEAFFGQGTRLTVV.

V usage is TRBV20-1 and J usage is TRBJ1-2, with a tentative D call TRBD1 (5 bases). The V end was cut by 5 bases, the J end by 8 bases, with 18 bases between. Germline V CDR1 and CDR2: DFQATT, SNEGSKA (reference sequence). The CDR3 covers 13 residues. The CDR3 loop is CSALLEGLPGYTF. The CDR3 region has the DNA TGCAGTGCTTTATTAGAGGGGCTGCCAGGCTACACCTTC.

This clonotype occurred a few times. The chain couples TRBV7-6 to TRBJ2-5; TRBD1 matches 7 bases. CDR1 is SGHVS, CDR2 FNYEAQ, per germline. V trimming: 1 base; J trimming: 5 bases; junction bases outside the gene matches: 4. CDR3 length: 14 residues. The CDR3 here is CASSLGAQGETQYF. CDR3 nucleotides: TGTGCCAGCAGCTTAGGGGCACAGGGGGAGACCCAGTACTTC. Using reference TRBV7-6 and TRBJ2-5 for the parts outside the CDR3, the full variable domain is GAGVSQSPRYKVTKRGQDVALRCDPISGHVSLYWYRQALGQGPEFLTYFNYEAQQDKSGLPNDRFSAERPEGSISTLTIQRTEQRDSAMYRCASSLGAQGETQYFGPGTRLLVL.

This clonotype appeared a few times. The genes are TRBV7-6 and TRBJ1-2; TRBD1 matches at 8 bases. Germline V CDR1 and CDR2: SGHVS, FNYEAQ. V trimming: 5 bases; J trimming: 8 bases; junction bases outside the gene matches: 13. The length of the CDR3 is 15 residues. CDR3 coding DNA: TGTGCCAGCAGCCCATCCGGACAGGGAACGTACGGCTACACCTTC. Amino acid sequence: CASSPSGQGTYGYTF.

This chain joins TRBV5-4 and TRBJ2-3, with 8 bases fitting TRBD2. The CDR3 contains 14 residues. Trimming at V came to 4 bases and at J to 5 bases, leaving 6 bases not matched to a gene. Germline V CDR1 and CDR2: SGHNT, YYREEE (reference sequence). CDR3 nucleotide sequence: TGTGCCAGCAGCCCCGGGGGGGATATAGATACGCAGTATTTT. Translation: CASSPGGDIDTQYF.

The rearrangement uses TRBV6-1 and TRBJ1-5, with TRBD1 matching over 10 bases. Per germline, CDR1 MNHNS and CDR2 SASEGT. This CDR3 is 15 amino acids long. V shed 6 bases, J shed 3 bases, and the junction held 5 bases outside the gene matches. The CDR3 nucleotides read TGTGCCAGCAGAGTGGGGACAGGGGCCAATCAGCCCCAGCATTTT. Residues: CASRVGTGANQPQHF.

The chain joins TRBV6-2 or TRBV6-3 to TRBJ2-3; 9 bases match TRBD2. Germline V lookup: CDR1 MNHEY, CDR2 SVGEGT. This CDR3 spans 17 amino acids. Losses at the gene ends were 7 bases for V and 3 bases for J; bases not matched to a gene: 14. The chain's CDR3 is CASKTGTSPSETDTQYF. In DNA form, the CDR3 reads TGTGCCAGCAAGACCGGGACTAGCCCCTCCGAGACAGATACGCAGTATTTT.

The genes are TRBV2 and TRBJ1-2, with 10 bases identical to TRBD1. Germline V gene lookup returns CDR1 SNHLY and CDR2 FYNNEI. The CDR3 covers 15 residues. Losses at the gene ends were 2 bases for V and 3 bases for J; bases not matched to a gene: 3. Here the CDR3 DNA reads TGTGCCAGCAGTGAAAGGGGGACAGGGGACTATGGCTACACCTTC. As protein: CASSERGTGDYGYTF.

The gene calls are TRBV6-4 and TRBJ1-1; 9 bases match TRBD1. Germline CDR1 reads MRHNA; CDR2 reads SNTAGT. The CDR3 is 13 amino acids. With 6 bases clipped from V and 4 bases from J, the junction kept 3 bases outside the gene matches. CDR3 sequence (DNA): TGTGCCAGCAGCCAGACAGGGGGCACTGAAGCTTTCTTT. Its translation is CASSQTGGTEAFF.

This rearrangement joins TRBV20-1 to TRBJ2-7; D might be TRBD1 (6 bases). The CDR3 consists of 10 residues. Trimming shortened V by 6 bases and J by 9 bases, and 12 bases separated the two germline ends. Germline V gene sequence: CDR1 DFQATT, CDR2 SNEGSKA (reference sequence). CDR3 region: CSAHAGAQYF. CDR3 DNA: TGCAGTGCCCATGCAGGGGCGCAGTACTTC.

The chain employs TRBV7-2 and TRBJ2-1; 8 bases line up with TRBD2. There are 15 residues in the CDR3. The junction had 9 bases not matched to a gene; V was cut back by 5 bases and J by 6 bases. CDR1 SGHTA and CDR2 FQGNSA come from the germline V gene. The CDR3 loop reads CASSGGTRSSNEQFF. In DNA, the CDR3 is TGTGCCAGCAGCGGAGGGACTAGAAGTTCCAATGAGCAGTTCTTC.

This rearrangement joins TRBV2 to TRBJ1-5; 7 positions agree with TRBD1. Trimming cost V 4 bases and J 5 bases; bases outside gene matches: 8. Germline V gene lookup returns CDR1 SNHLY and CDR2 FYNNEI. There are 15 residues in the CDR3. The CDR3 bases are TGTGCCAGCAGTGCATTGACAGGGACTGATCAGCCCCAGCATTTT. Amino acid sequence: CASSALTGTDQPQHF. Variable domain in full (rest from reference TRBV2 and TRBJ1-5): EPEVTQTPSHQVTQMGQEVILRCVPISNHLYFYWYRQILGQKVEFLVSFYNNEISEKSEIFDDQFSVERPDGSNFTLKIRSTKLEDSAMYFCASSALTGTDQPQHFGDGTRLSIL.

This clonotype was detected only a few times. The V gene is TRBV6-2 or TRBV6-3, the J gene TRBJ2-3; 14 positions agree with TRBD2. Germline V gives CDR1 MNHEY, CDR2 SVGEGT. This CDR3 has 16 residues. After removal of 6 bases from V and 1 base from J, the junction contained 3 bases not matched to a gene. The CDR3 DNA follows: TGTGCCAGCAGAGGACTAGCGGGAGGACGCACAGATACGCAGTATTTT. It translates to CASRGLAGGRTDTQYF.

The chain employs TRBV20-1 and TRBJ2-4; D is undetermined. The CDR3 has 16 residues. Trimming cost V 1 base and J 0 bases, with 13 bases left between them. The germline gives CDR1 DFQATT, CDR2 SNEGSKA (reference sequence). The CDR3 loop is CSARVGSAEAKNIQYF. The CDR3 nucleotides are TGCAGTGCTAGAGTAGGGTCAGCTGAAGCCAAAAACATTCAGTACTTC.

The genes are TRBV7-2 and TRBJ2-1; TRBD2 aligns across 8 bases. CDR1 is SGHTA, CDR2 FQGNSA, per germline. This CDR3 has 15 residues. V shed 5 bases and J 2 bases; nucleotides not matched to a gene: 5. CDR3 residues: CASSPSGLAYNEQFF. Here the CDR3 DNA reads TGTGCCAGCAGCCCTTCGGGACTAGCCTACAATGAGCAGTTCTTC.

The V and J genes are TRBV6-2 or TRBV6-3 and TRBJ2-1; tentative D call: TRBD2 (5 bases). The CDR3 covers 22 residues. Trimming stripped 0 bases from V and 3 bases from J, with 30 bases between. Germline V gene lookup returns CDR1 MNHEY and CDR2 SVGEGT. The CDR3 spells CASSYSAWARTSTTRGYNEQFF. CDR3 in DNA: TGTGCCAGCAGTTACTCAGCCTGGGCCCGGACTTCGACAACCCGGGGCTACAATGAGCAGTTCTTC.

The chain carries TRBV2 and TRBJ2-1; D is tentatively TRBD1 or TRBD2 (5 bases each). CDR1 SNHLY and CDR2 FYNNEI come from the germline V gene. With 8 bases removed from V and 9 bases from J, the gap between germline ends came to 11 bases. CDR3 size: 11 residues. The DNA of the CDR3 is TGTGCCAGCCTCACCGGGACTGAGCAGTTCTTC. This translates into CASLTGTEQFF.

This chain links TRBV20-1 with TRBJ2-7; the match to TRBD2 covers 8 bases. The CDR3 has 12 residues. Germline assignment: CDR1 DFQATT and CDR2 SNEGSKA (reference sequence). With 6 bases clipped from V and 3 bases from J, the junction kept 4 bases outside the gene matches. In nucleotides, the CDR3 is TGCAGTGCGAGCCGGGGGGGCTACGAGCAGTACTTC. Its protein product is CSASRGGYEQYF.

The V call is TRBV4-3, the J call TRBJ2-3; D gene ambiguous. Between the trimmed V and J ends, which lost 0 bases and 0 bases, there was a span of 13 bases. Germline assignment: CDR1 LGHNA and CDR2 YSLEER. This CDR3 region has 17 residues. The CDR3, as DNA: TGCGCCAGCAGCCAAGAGGTCACAGACCCTAGCACAGATACGCAGTATTTT. This codes for CASSQEVTDPSTDTQYF.

J is TRBJ1-5 and V is TRBV19, with D perhaps TRBD1 (6 bases). Germline CDR1 LNHDA, CDR2 SQIVND (reference sequence). The V end was cut by 1 base, the J end by 6 bases, with 16 bases between. This CDR3 has 16 residues. CDR3 region: CASSIVGGGYTQPQHF. CDR3 DNA: TGTGCCAGTAGTATAGTTGGAGGGGGTTACACTCAGCCCCAGCATTTT. The full variable domain, with the rest looked up from reference TRBV19 and TRBJ1-5, is DGGITQSPKYLFRKEGQNVTLSCEQNLNHDAMYWYRQDPGQGLRLIYYSQIVNDFQKGDIAEGYSVSREKKESFPLTVTSAQKNPTAFYLCASSIVGGGYTQPQHFGDGTRLSIL.

The table lists this clonotype with a count of one. The chain has TRBV27 and TRBJ1-2, with 9 nucleotides matching TRBD1. With 5 bases clipped from V and 7 bases from J, the junction kept 5 bases outside the gene matches. This CDR3 spans 13 amino acids. Germline lookup yields CDR1 MNHEY and CDR2 SMNVEV (reference sequence). The CDR3 loop reads CASSTGGARGYTF. CDR3 in DNA: TGTGCCAGCAGTACAGGGGGCGCCCGTGGCTACACCTTC.